This T cell receptor beta chain was profiled in a study of cytomegalovirus exposure and HLA in healthy donors. Comment on this clone: Its antigen remains unknown.

60 Vbeta and 13 Jbeta primers were used in PCR. Authors' processing steps: A follow-up analysis tallied 60 million to 85 million unique TCR beta chains, 9 million to 11 million shared. The protocol was immunoSEQ multiplex PCR, while the TCRdb copy is restricted to in-frame clones and leaves out a portion. That table furnishes V, J and clone size, whereas the DNA furnished D and trimming. Of some 100,000 clones in the sample, about 86% were seen once. Regarding the study as a whole: In a later analysis, productive TCRs from donors in an Asian-associated ancestry cluster reportedly carried fewer N-insertions than the cohort mean.

This CDR3 has 13 amino acids. The V end lost 6 bases, the J end lost 6 bases, and 15 bases lay between the germline ends. CDR1 is MNHNY and CDR2 is SVGAGI in the germline V gene (reference sequence). The V and J genes are TRBV6-6 and TRBJ2-7; tentative D call: TRBD1 (6 bases). The sequenced sample consisted of PBMCs. The TCR originated in a woman aged 25 to 45 in good health and CMV-seronegative. This chain's CDR3 is CASRGQNLREQYF. Here the CDR3 DNA reads TGTGCCAGCAGAGGACAGAACCTACGCGAGCAGTACTTC.